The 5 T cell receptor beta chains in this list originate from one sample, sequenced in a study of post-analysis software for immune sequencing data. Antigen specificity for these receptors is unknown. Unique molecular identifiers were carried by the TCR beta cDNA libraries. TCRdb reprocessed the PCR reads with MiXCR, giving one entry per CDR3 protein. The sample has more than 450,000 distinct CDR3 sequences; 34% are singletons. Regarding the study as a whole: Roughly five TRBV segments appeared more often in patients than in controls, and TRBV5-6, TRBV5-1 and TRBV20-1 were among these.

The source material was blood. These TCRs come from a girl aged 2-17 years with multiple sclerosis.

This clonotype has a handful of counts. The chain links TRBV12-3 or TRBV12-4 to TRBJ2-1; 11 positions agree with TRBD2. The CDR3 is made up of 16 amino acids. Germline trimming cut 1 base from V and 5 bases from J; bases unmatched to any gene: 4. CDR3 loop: CASSLDPGLADNEQFF. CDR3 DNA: TGTGCCAGCAGTTTAGATCCGGGACTAGCGGACAATGAGCAGTTCTTC.

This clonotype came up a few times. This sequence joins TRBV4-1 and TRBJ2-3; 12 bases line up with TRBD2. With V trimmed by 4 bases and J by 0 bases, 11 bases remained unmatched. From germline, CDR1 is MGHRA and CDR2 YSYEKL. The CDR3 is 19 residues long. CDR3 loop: CASSRASGGDVSSTDTQYF. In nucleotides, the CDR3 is TGCGCCAGCAGCCGGGCTAGCGGGGGGGATGTTTCTAGCACAGATACGCAGTATTTT.

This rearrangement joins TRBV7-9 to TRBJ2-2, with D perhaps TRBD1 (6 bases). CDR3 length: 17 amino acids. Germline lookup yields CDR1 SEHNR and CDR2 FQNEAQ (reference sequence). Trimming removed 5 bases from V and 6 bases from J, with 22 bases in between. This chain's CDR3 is CASSPPPWGRGSGELFF. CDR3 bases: TGTGCCAGCAGCCCGCCGCCTTGGGGGCGCGGATCCGGGGAGCTGTTTTTT.

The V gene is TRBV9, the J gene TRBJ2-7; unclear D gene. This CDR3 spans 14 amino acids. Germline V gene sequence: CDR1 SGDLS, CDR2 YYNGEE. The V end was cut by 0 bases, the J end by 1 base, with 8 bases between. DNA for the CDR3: TGTGCCAGCAGCGTAGACGTAGGGTCCTACGAGCAGTACTTC. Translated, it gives CASSVDVGSYEQYF.

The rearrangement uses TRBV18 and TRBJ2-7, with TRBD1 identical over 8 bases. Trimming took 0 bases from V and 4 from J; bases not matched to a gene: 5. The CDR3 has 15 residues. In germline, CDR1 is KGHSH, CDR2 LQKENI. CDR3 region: CASSPPGTGPYEQYF. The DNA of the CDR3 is TGTGCCAGCTCACCACCTGGGACAGGCCCGTACGAGCAGTACTTC.